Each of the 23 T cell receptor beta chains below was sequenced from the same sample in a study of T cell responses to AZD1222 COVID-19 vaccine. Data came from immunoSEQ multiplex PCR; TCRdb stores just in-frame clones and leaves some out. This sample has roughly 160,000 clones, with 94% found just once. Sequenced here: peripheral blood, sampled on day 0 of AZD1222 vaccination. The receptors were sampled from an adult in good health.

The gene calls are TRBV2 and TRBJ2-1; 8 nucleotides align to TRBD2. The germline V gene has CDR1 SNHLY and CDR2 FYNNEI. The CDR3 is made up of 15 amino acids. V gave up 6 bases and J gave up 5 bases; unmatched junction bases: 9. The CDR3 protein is CASRTGGVRNNEQFF. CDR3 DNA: TGTGCCAGCAGGACGGGAGGGGTGAGGAACAATGAGCAGTTCTTC.

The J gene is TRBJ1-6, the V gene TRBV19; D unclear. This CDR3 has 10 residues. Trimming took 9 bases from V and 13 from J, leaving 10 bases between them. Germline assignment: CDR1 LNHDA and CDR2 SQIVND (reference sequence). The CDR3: CASRGPPLHF. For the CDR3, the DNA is TGTGCCAGCAGAGGCCCCCCCCTCCACTTT.

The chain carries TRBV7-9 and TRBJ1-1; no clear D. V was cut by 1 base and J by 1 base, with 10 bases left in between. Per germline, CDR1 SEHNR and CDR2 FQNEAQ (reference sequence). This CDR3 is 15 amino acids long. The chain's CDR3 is CASSLGRGKNTEAFF. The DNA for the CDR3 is TGTGCCAGCAGCTTAGGCCGGGGAAAGAACACTGAAGCTTTCTTT.

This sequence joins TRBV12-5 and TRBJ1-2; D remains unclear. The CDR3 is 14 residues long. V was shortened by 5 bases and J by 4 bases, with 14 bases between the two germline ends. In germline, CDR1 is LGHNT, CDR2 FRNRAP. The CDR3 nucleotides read TGTGCTAGTGGTCCGGCGGGGAGGGCCTATGGCTACACCTTC. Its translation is CASGPAGRAYGYTF.

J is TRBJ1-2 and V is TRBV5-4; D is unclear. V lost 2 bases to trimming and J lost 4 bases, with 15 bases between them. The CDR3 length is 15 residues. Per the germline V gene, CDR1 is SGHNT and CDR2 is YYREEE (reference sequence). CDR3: CASSFSARAGYGYTF. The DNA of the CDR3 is TGTGCCAGCAGCTTTAGCGCCCGGGCGGGCTATGGCTACACCTTC.

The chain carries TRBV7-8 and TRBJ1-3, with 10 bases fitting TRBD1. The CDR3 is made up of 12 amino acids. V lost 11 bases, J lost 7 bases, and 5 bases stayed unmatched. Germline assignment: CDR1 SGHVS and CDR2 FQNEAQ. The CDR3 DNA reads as TGTGCCTCGGGACAGGGGTCCAACACCATATATTTT. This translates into CASGQGSNTIYF. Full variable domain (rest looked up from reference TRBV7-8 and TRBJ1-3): GAGVSQSPRYKVAKRGQDVALRCDPISGHVSLFWYQQALGQGPEFLTYFQNEAQLDKSGLPSDRFFAERPEGSVSTLKIQRTQQEDSAVYLCASGQGSNTIYFGEGSWLTVV.

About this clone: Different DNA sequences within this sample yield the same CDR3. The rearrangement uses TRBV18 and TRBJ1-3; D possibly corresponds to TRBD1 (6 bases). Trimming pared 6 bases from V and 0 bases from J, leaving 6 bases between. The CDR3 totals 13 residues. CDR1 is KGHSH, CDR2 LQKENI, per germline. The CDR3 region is CASSTGSGNTIYF. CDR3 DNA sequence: TGTGCCAGCTCGACAGGCTCTGGAAACACCATATATTTT.

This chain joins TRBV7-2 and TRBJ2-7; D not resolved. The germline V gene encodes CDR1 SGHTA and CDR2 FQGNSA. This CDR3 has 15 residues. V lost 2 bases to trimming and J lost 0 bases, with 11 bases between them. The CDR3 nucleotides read TGTGCCAGCAGCTTAAACCCAGCGCACTCCTACGAGCAGTACTTC. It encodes CASSLNPAHSYEQYF. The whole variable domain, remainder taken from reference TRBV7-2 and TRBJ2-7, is GAGVSQSPSNKVTEKGKDVELRCDPISGHTALYWYRQSLGQGLEFLIYFQGNSAPDKSGLPSDRFSAERTGGSVSTLTIQRTQQEDSAVYLCASSLNPAHSYEQYFGPGTRLTVT.

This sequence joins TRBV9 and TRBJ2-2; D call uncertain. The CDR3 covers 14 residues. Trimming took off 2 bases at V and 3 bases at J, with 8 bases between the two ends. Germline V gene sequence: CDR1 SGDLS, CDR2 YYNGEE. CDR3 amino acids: CASSVPMDTGELFF. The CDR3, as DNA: TGTGCCAGCAGCGTTCCGATGGACACCGGGGAGCTGTTTTTT.

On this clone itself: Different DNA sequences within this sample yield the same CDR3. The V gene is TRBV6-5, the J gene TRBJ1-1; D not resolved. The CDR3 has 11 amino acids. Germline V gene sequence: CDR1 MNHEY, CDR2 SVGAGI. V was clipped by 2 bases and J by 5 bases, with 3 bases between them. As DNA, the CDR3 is TGTGCCAGCAGTTACCTAACTGAAGCTTTCTTT. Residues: CASSYLTEAFF.

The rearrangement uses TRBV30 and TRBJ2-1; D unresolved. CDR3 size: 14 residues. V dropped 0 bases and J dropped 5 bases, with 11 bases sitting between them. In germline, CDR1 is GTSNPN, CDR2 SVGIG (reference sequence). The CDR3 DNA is TGTGCCTGGAGTGTACCGGGCCGGGACAATGAGCAGTTCTTC. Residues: CAWSVPGRDNEQFF.

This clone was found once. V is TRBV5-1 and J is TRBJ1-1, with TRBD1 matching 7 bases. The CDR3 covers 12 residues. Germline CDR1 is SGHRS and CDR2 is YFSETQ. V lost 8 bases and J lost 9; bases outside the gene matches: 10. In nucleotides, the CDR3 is TGCGCCAGTAACATGGAAAGGGGGCAAGCTTTCTTT. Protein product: CASNMERGQAFF. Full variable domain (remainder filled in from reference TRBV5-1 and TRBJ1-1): KAGVTQTPRYLIKTRGQQVTLSCSPISGHRSVSWYQQTPGQGLQFLFEYFSETQRNKGNFPGRFSGRQFSNSRSEMNVSTLELGDSALYLCASNMERGQAFFGQGTRLTVV.

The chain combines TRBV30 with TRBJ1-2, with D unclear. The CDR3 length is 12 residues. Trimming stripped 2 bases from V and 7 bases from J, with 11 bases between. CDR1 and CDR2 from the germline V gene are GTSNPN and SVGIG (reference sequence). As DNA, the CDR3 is TGTGCCTGGAGTCCTCCTCGGGGTGGCTACACCTTC. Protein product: CAWSPPRGGYTF.

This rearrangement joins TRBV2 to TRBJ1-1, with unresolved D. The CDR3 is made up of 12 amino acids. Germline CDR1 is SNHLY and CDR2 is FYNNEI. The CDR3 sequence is CARQEGNTEAFF. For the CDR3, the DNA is TGTGCTCGCCAGGAGGGCAACACTGAAGCTTTCTTT.

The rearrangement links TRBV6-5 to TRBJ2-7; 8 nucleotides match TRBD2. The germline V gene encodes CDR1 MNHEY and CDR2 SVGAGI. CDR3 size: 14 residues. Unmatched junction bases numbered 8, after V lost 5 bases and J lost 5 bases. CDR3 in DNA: TGTGCCAGCAGTCGGGGACTAGTTTTAAACGAGCAGTACTTC. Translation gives CASSRGLVLNEQYF.

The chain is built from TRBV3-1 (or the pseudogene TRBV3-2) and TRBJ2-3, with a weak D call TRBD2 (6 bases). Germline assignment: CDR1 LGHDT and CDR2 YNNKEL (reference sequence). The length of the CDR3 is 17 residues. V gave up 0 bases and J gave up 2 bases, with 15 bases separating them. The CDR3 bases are TGTGCCAGCAGCCAAGATCGTCGGCGGGACCCCACAGATACGCAGTATTTT. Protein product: CASSQDRRRDPTDTQYF.

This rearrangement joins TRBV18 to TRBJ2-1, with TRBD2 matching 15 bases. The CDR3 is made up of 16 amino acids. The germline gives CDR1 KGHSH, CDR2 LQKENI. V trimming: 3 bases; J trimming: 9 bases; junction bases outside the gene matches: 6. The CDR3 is CASSPGLAGGGGEQFF. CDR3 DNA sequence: TGTGCCAGCTCACCCGGACTAGCGGGAGGGGGAGGTGAGCAGTTCTTC.

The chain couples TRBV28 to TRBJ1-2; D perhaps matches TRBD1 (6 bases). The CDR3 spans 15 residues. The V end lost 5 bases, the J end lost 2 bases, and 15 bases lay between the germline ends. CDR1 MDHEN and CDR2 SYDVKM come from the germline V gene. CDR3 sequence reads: CASSPGAGFNYGYTF. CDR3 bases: TGTGCCAGCAGTCCGGGGGCCGGATTCAACTATGGCTACACCTTC.

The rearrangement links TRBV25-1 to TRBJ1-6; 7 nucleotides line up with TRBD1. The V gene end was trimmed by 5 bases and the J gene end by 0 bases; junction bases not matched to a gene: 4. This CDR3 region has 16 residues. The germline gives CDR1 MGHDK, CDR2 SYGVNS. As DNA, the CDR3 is TGTGCCAGCAGTAAACAGGGGAGCTCCTATAATTCACCCCTCCACTTT. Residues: CASSKQGSSYNSPLHF.

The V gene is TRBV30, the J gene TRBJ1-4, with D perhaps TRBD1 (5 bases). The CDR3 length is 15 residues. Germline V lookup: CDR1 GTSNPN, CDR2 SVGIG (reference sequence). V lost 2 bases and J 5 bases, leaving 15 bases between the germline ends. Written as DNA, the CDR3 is TGTGCCTGGAGTCCCTGGGGGAGGGAAAATGAAAAACTGTTTTTT. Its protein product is CAWSPWGRENEKLFF.

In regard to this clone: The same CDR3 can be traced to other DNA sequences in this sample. For the CDR3, the DNA is TGTGCCAGCAGCGCCCCCCCCCGGAACACTGAAGCTTTCTTT. Residues: CASSAPPRNTEAFF. V usage is TRBV13 and J usage is TRBJ1-1; no clear D. The CDR3 runs to 14 residues. In germline, CDR1 is PRHDT, CDR2 FYEKMQ (reference sequence). V lost 5 bases to trimming and J lost 1 base, with 11 bases between them.

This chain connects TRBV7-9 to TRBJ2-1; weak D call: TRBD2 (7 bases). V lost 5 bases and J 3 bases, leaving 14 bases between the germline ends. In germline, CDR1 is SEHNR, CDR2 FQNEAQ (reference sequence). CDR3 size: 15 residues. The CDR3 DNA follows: TGTGCCAGCAGCCCGGGCGGGGGCGTCTACAATGAGCAGTTCTTC. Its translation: CASSPGGGVYNEQFF.

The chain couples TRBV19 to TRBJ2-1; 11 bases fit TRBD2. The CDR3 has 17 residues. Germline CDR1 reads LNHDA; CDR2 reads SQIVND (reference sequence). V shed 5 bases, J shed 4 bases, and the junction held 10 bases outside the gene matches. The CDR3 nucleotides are TGTGCCAGTAGTCCCGGTTTAGGGACTAGCGGATACAATGAGCAGTTCTTC. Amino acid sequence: CASSPGLGTSGYNEQFF. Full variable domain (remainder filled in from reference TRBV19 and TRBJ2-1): DGGITQSPKYLFRKEGQNVTLSCEQNLNHDAMYWYRQDPGQGLRLIYYSQIVNDFQKGDIAEGYSVSREKKESFPLTVTSAQKNPTAFYLCASSPGLGTSGYNEQFFGPGTRLTVL.